These 8 T cell receptor beta chains originate from one sample sequenced in a study of glioma-infiltrating T cells after dendritic cell vaccination. The data were produced by immunoSEQ multiplex PCR, yet TCRdb's version contains in-frame clones alone and is incomplete. The table shows about 73,000 clones, with almost 85% occurring only once. Here the sequenced sample was blood, taken before dendritic cell vaccination. These receptors all stem from a human donor with glioblastoma.

V usage is TRBV7-8 and J usage is TRBJ2-5, with a weak D call TRBD1 (6 bases). Germline CDR1 SGHVS, CDR2 FQNEAQ. The ends were cut back, 5 bases at V and 5 bases at J, with 12 bases in the middle. This CDR3 spans 13 amino acids. The CDR3 region is CASSRDIAETQYF. The DNA for the CDR3 is TGTGCCAGCAGCCGGGACATTGCGGAGACCCAGTACTTC. The full variable domain, rest sourced from reference TRBV7-8 and TRBJ2-5, is GAGVSQSPRYKVAKRGQDVALRCDPISGHVSLFWYQQALGQGPEFLTYFQNEAQLDKSGLPSDRFFAERPEGSVSTLKIQRTQQEDSAVYLCASSRDIAETQYFGPGTRLLVL.

The rearrangement links TRBV18 to TRBJ1-4; possibly TRBD1 for D (5 bases). Trimming took 1 base from V and 7 from J, leaving 10 bases between them. Germline CDR1 is KGHSH and CDR2 is LQKENI. The CDR3 loop spans 14 amino acids. The CDR3 sequence: CASSPRGPGEKLFF. The CDR3 DNA is TGTGCCAGCTCACCACGGGGCCCAGGTGAAAAACTGTTTTTT.

The chain carries TRBV5-6 and TRBJ2-2; tentative D call: TRBD1 (6 bases). Trimming left V 0 bases short and J 3 bases short, with 9 bases between. Germline V gene lookup returns CDR1 SGHDT and CDR2 YYEEEE. The CDR3 is 15 residues long. CDR3 nucleotide sequence: TGTGCCAGCAGCTTGGTGGGGGCCTACACCGGGGAGCTGTTTTTT. This sequence encodes CASSLVGAYTGELFF.

This chain uses TRBV5-5 with TRBJ2-7; no clear D gene. The V end was cut by 1 base, the J end by 1 base, with 15 bases between. Germline CDR1 and CDR2: SGHKS and YYEKEE (reference sequence). This CDR3 is 16 amino acids long. The CDR3 DNA is TGTGCCAGCAGCTTGTCCGCCGTAGAGACTTCCTACGAGCAGTACTTC. Protein sequence: CASSLSAVETSYEQYF. Drawing the rest from reference TRBV5-5 and TRBJ2-7, the complete variable domain is DAGVTQSPTHLIKTRGQQVTLRCSPISGHKSVSWYQQVLGQGPQFIFQYYEKEERGRGNFPDRFSARQFPNYSSELNVNALLLGDSALYLCASSLSAVETSYEQYFGPGTRLTVT.

V gene TRBV7-8 combines with J gene TRBJ1-2, with a weak D call TRBD1 (5 bases). This CDR3 is 19 amino acids long. V lost 3 bases and J 3 bases, leaving 26 bases between the germline ends. Per germline, CDR1 SGHVS and CDR2 FQNEAQ. The CDR3 nucleotides read TGTGCCAGCAGCTTGAGAACGGTAAAGGGGACGGGAGAGGACTATGGCTACACCTTC. Its translation is CASSLRTVKGTGEDYGYTF.

This clone is a singleton in its sample. CDR3 nucleotides: TGTGCCAGCAGCTTACAGGGGCGGGACACCGGGGAGCTGTTTTTT. Translating it yields CASSLQGRDTGELFF. The chain employs TRBV5-4 and TRBJ2-2; 7 bases are shared with TRBD1. V lost 2 bases to trimming and J lost 3 bases; unmatched junction nucleotides: 4. Germline loops: CDR1 SGHNT, CDR2 YYREEE (reference sequence). This CDR3 contains 15 residues.

The CDR3 reads CASSVQRGSSYNEQFF. CDR3 bases: TGTGCCAGCAGCGTTCAGCGGGGGAGCTCCTACAATGAGCAGTTCTTC. The chain has TRBV7-3 and TRBJ2-1; 8 bases agree with TRBD2. This CDR3 spans 16 amino acids. Losses at the gene ends were 5 bases for V and 0 bases for J; bases not matched to a gene: 6. Germline V gene lookup returns CDR1 SGHTA and CDR2 FQGTGA.

This clone was seen a handful of times. The CDR3: CASSKTPDRGYGYTF. DNA for the CDR3: TGTGCCAGCAGTAAGACTCCGGACAGGGGCTATGGCTACACCTTC. This chain joins TRBV6-5 and TRBJ1-2; 9 bases agree with TRBD1. Losses at the gene ends were 5 bases for V and 4 bases for J; bases not matched to a gene: 8. This CDR3 has 15 amino acids. Germline V gene lookup returns CDR1 MNHEY and CDR2 SVGAGI.